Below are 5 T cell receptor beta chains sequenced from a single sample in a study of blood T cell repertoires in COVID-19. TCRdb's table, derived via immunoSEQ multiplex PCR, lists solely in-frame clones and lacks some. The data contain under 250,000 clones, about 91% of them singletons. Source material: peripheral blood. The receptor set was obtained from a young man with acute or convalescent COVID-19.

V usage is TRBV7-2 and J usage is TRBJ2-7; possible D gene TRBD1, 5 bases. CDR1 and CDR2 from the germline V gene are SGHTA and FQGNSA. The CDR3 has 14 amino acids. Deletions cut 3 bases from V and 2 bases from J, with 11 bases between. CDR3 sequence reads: CASSFLQGTYEQYF. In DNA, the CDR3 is TGTGCCAGCAGCTTTCTCCAGGGCACCTACGAGCAGTACTTC.

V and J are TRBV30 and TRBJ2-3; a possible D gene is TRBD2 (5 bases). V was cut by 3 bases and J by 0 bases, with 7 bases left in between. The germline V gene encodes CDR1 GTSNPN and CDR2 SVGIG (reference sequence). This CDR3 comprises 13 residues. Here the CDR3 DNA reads TGTGCCTGGAGACGGACTAGCACAGATACGCAGTATTTT. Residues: CAWRRTSTDTQYF.

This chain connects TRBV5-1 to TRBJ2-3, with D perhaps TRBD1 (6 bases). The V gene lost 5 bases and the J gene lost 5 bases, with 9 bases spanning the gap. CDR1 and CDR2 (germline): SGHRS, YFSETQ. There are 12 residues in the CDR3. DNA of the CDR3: TGCGCCAGCAGGTGGGGGCAAGATACGCAGTATTTT. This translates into CASRWGQDTQYF.

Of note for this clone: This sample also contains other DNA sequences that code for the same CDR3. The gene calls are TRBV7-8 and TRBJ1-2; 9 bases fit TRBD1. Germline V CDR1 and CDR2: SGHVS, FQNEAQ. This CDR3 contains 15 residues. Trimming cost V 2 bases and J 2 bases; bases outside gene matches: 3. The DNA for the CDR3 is TGTGCCAGCAGCTTAAGGACAGGGGCAAACTATGGCTACACCTTC. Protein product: CASSLRTGANYGYTF. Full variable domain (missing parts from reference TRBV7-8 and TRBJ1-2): GAGVSQSPRYKVAKRGQDVALRCDPISGHVSLFWYQQALGQGPEFLTYFQNEAQLDKSGLPSDRFFAERPEGSVSTLKIQRTQQEDSAVYLCASSLRTGANYGYTFGSGTRLTVV.

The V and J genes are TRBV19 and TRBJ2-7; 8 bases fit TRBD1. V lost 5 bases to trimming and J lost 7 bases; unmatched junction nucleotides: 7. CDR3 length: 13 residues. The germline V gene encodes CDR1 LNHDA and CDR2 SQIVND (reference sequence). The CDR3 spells CASSLQNRGEQYF. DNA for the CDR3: TGTGCCAGTAGTCTGCAGAACAGGGGGGAGCAGTACTTC.